This T cell receptor (beta chain) is from a study of cytotoxic CD8 clonotypes in ibrutinib-treated CLL. The germline V and J ends were trimmed by 6 bases and 5 bases, with 11 bases remaining between them. The CDR3 has 13 residues. CDR1 and CDR2 from the germline V gene are KGHSH and LQKENI. TCRdb's table, derived via immunoSEQ multiplex PCR, lists solely in-frame clones and lacks some. The table records more than 300,000 clones, more than 65% of them present only once. This chain uses TRBV18 with TRBJ1-5; no reliable D call. This clonotype was obtained from a human donor with chronic lymphocytic leukemia. The starting material was PBMCs, obtained before ibrutinib treatment. CDR3: CASSLRTDQPQHF. In nucleotides, the CDR3 is TGTGCCAGCTCGTTACGGACGGATCAGCCCCAGCATTTT.